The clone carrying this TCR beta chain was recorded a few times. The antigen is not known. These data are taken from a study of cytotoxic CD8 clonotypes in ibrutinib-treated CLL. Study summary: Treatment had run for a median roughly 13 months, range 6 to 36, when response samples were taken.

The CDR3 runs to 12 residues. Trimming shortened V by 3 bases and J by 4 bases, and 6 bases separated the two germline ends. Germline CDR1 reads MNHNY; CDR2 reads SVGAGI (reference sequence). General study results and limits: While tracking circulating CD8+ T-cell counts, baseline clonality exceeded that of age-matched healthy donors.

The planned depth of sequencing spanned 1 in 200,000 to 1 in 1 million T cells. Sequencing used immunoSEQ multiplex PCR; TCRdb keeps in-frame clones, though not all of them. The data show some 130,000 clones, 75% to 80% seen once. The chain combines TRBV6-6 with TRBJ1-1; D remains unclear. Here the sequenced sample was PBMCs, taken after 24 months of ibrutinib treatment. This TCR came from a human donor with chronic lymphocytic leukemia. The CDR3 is CASSYAGTEAFF. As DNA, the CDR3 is TGTGCCAGCAGTTATGCGGGCACTGAAGCTTTCTTT.